The 20 T cell receptor beta chains given below trace back to one sample, sequenced in a study of shared clonotypes between healthy human individuals. Generated by immunoSEQ multiplex PCR, the TCRdb table keeps only in-frame clones and is missing some. The data contain 800,000 or so clones, roughly 96% of them singletons. The naive CD8 population came from CD45RO-negative cells selected for CCR7, without terminally differentiated effector memory CD45RA+ cells. Sequences were obtained from naive CD8+ T cells sorted from blood. The source is a man younger than 45 in good health.

This chain uses TRBV27 with TRBJ2-7; 10 positions agree with TRBD1. In germline, CDR1 is MNHEY, CDR2 SMNVEV (reference sequence). The CDR3 covers 15 residues. Trimming took 8 bases from V and 3 from J; bases not matched to a gene: 10. CDR3 sequence (DNA): TGTGCCAGCCGCACGGCCGGACAGGGGGACTACGAGCAGTACTTC. Its protein product is CASRTAGQGDYEQYF.

This chain links TRBV29-1 with TRBJ2-7; TRBD2 might be the D (6 bases). In germline, CDR1 is SQVTM, CDR2 ANQGSEA. The CDR3 runs to 13 residues. Trimming removed 2 bases from V and 4 bases from J, with 12 bases in between. The CDR3 DNA follows: TGCAGCGTTGAATCGGACTACCCTTACGAGCAGTACTTC. Protein: CSVESDYPYEQYF.

This clone was observed once. The chain combines TRBV10-1 with TRBJ2-1; a possible D gene is TRBD2 (6 bases). The CDR3 is 15 amino acids. Germline values: CDR1 WNHNN, CDR2 SYGVQD (reference sequence). CDR3 sequence: CASPEARLGRNEQFF. The CDR3, as DNA: TGCGCTTCCCCCGAGGCCCGGCTAGGGAGGAATGAGCAGTTCTTC.

The genes are TRBV11-2 and TRBJ2-7; TRBD1 matches 7 bases. Germline CDR1 and CDR2: SGHAT and FQNNGV. The J segment lost 3 bases and the V segment lost 5 bases, leaving 4 bases of the junction unmatched. The CDR3 extends over 13 amino acids. The chain's CDR3 is CASSIGTDYEQYF. As DNA, the CDR3 is TGTGCCAGCAGCATTGGGACAGACTACGAGCAGTACTTC.

The V gene is TRBV5-6, the J gene TRBJ1-2; D is possibly TRBD1 (5 bases). The V gene lost 3 bases and the J gene lost 4 bases, with 7 bases spanning the gap. CDR3 length equals 12 residues. Germline lookup yields CDR1 SGHDT and CDR2 YYEEEE. DNA of the CDR3: TGTGCCAGCAGCTACCAGGGCTATGGCTACACCTTC. The encoded protein is CASSYQGYGYTF.

The CDR3 here is CASSVAGENTEAFF. The CDR3 DNA is TGTGCCAGCAGCGTAGCAGGGGAGAACACTGAAGCTTTCTTT. The rearrangement joins TRBV9 to TRBJ1-1, with D perhaps matching TRBD1 (6 bases). Germline V lookup: CDR1 SGDLS, CDR2 YYNGEE. Trimming pared 0 bases from V and 1 base from J, leaving 7 bases between. The CDR3 is made up of 14 amino acids.

This clone was observed once. This chain connects TRBV27 to TRBJ2-2; 7 bases line up with TRBD1. This CDR3 has 15 amino acids. The junction had 4 bases not matched to a gene; V was cut back by 5 bases and J by 1 base. From germline, CDR1 is MNHEY and CDR2 SMNVEV (reference sequence). The CDR3 spells CASSARDRNTGELFF. The CDR3 DNA follows: TGTGCCAGCAGTGCCCGGGACAGGAACACCGGGGAGCTGTTTTTT.

The chain employs TRBV6-1 and TRBJ2-5; D is uncertain. In germline, CDR1 is MNHNS, CDR2 SASEGT. The CDR3 runs 13 residues. V dropped 3 bases and J dropped 6 bases, with 11 bases sitting between them. The CDR3: CASSEPGLKTQYF. The CDR3 DNA reads TGTGCCAGCAGTGAGCCAGGTTTAAAGACCCAGTACTTC.

This chain joins TRBV7-8 and TRBJ2-2; possibly TRBD1 for D (6 bases). There are 16 residues in the CDR3. The germline V and J ends were trimmed by 3 bases and 1 base, with 12 bases remaining between them. Germline CDR1 is SGHVS and CDR2 is FQNEAQ. CDR3 nucleotides: TGTGCCAGCAGCTTGATGAGGACAGAGAACACCGGGGAGCTGTTTTTT. It codes for CASSLMRTENTGELFF.

The gene calls are TRBV27 and TRBJ1-1; D call uncertain. The CDR3 spans 14 residues. Germline V gives CDR1 MNHEY, CDR2 SMNVEV (reference sequence). With 6 bases removed from V and 1 base from J, the gap between germline ends came to 12 bases. The DNA for the CDR3 is TGTGCCAGCAGCGGGTCCTTGGGGAACACTGAAGCTTTCTTT. Translating gives CASSGSLGNTEAFF.

In regard to this clone: Additional DNA sequences in this sample encode the identical CDR3. The V gene is TRBV7-9, the J gene TRBJ2-2; 15 bases are shared with TRBD2. The CDR3 runs 18 residues. Unmatched junction bases numbered 6, after V lost 4 bases and J lost 3 bases. Looked up from germline, CDR1 is SEHNR and CDR2 is FQNEAQ (reference sequence). CDR3 nucleotides: TGTGCCAGCAGCTGGACTAGCGGGAGGGCCGGAGACACCGGGGAGCTGTTTTTT. Translation gives CASSWTSGRAGDTGELFF. The full variable domain, with the rest looked up from reference TRBV7-9 and TRBJ2-2, is DTGVSQNPRHKITKRGQNVTFRCDPISEHNRLYWYRQTLGQGPEFLTYFQNEAQLEKSRLLSDRFSAERPKGSFSTLEIQRTEQGDSAMYLCASSWTSGRAGDTGELFFGEGSRLTVL.

This chain connects TRBV27 to TRBJ1-2, with TRBD1 matching over 8 bases. Germline assignment: CDR1 MNHEY and CDR2 SMNVEV (reference sequence). The CDR3 spans 13 residues. J lost 7 bases, V lost 6 bases, and 7 bases had no gene match. The DNA of the CDR3 is TGTGCCAGCAGCATCGCAGGGGGCTCTGGCTACACCTTC. Translation: CASSIAGGSGYTF.

The rearrangement links TRBV6-5 to TRBJ2-1; D possibly matches TRBD1 or TRBD2 (6 bases each). V lost 4 bases to trimming and J lost 5 bases, with 12 bases between them. This CDR3 contains 14 residues. Germline assignment: CDR1 MNHEY and CDR2 SVGAGI. The CDR3 bases are TGTGCCAGCAGTTGGGGGGCAGGGGACAATGAGCAGTTCTTC. Translation: CASSWGAGDNEQFF.

This clone was seen only once. The J gene is TRBJ1-4, the V gene TRBV4-3; 7 bases are a match to TRBD1. Germline CDR1 LGHNA, CDR2 YSLEER. CDR3 length equals 16 residues. Losses at the gene ends were 3 bases for V and 8 bases for J; bases not matched to a gene: 12. The DNA for the CDR3 is TGCGCCAGCAGCCAGAACAGGGACAGTAGTAGGGAAAAACTGTTTTTT. Amino acid sequence: CASSQNRDSSREKLFF.

The chain has TRBV10-3 and TRBJ2-1; TRBD2 agrees at 9 bases. The CDR3 loop spans 16 amino acids. Germline-derived CDR1 and CDR2 are ENHRY and SYGVKD. Trimming removed 5 bases from V and 0 bases from J; junction bases left unmatched: 5. The CDR3 coding sequence is TGTGCCATCAGTTCGCGGGAGGGGAGCTCCTACAATGAGCAGTTCTTC. Its protein is CAISSREGSSYNEQFF.

The chain is built from TRBV21-1 and TRBJ1-1; the table names TRBD1, a call not compared with the DNA. TRBV21-1 constitutes a pseudogene. CDR3 length: 13 residues. The CDR3 reads CASGYRGNTEAFF. CDR3 in DNA: TGTGCCAGCGGATACAGGGGTAACACTGAAGCTTTCTTT.

This clone was recorded only once. The chain joins TRBV27 to TRBJ2-1; TRBD1 matches 7 bases. Per the germline V gene, CDR1 is MNHEY and CDR2 is SMNVEV (reference sequence). CDR3 length equals 13 residues. The junction had 4 bases not matched to a gene; V was cut back by 2 bases and J by 9 bases. CDR3 nucleotides: TGTGCCAGCAGTTTACCGACAGGGACTGAGCAGTTCTTC. It codes for CASSLPTGTEQFF.

The chain employs TRBV7-2 and TRBJ2-3; 9 nucleotides align to TRBD1. With 5 bases clipped from V and 6 bases from J, the junction kept 15 bases outside the gene matches. This CDR3 has 17 amino acids. The germline V gene encodes CDR1 SGHTA and CDR2 FQGNSA. This CDR3 reads CASSHTGQGGSGDTQYF. In DNA, the CDR3 is TGTGCCAGCAGCCATACGGGACAGGGAGGCTCAGGGGATACGCAGTATTTT. Based on the CDR3 plus reference TRBV7-2 and TRBJ2-3, the full variable domain is GAGVSQSPSNKVTEKGKDVELRCDPISGHTALYWYRQSLGQGLEFLIYFQGNSAPDKSGLPSDRFSAERTGGSVSTLTIQRTQQEDSAVYLCASSHTGQGGSGDTQYFGPGTRLTVL.

The CDR3 nucleotides are TGTGCCAGCAGCTTTACAGGGAGCTACGAGCAGTACTTC. This gives the protein CASSFTGSYEQYF. The V call is TRBV11-2, the J call TRBJ2-7; perhaps TRBD1 as D (6 bases). V lost 3 bases to trimming and J lost 3 bases, with 9 bases between them. The CDR3 extends over 13 amino acids. Germline V gene data show CDR1 as SGHAT and CDR2 as FQNNGV.

About this clone itself: This sample includes further DNA sequences coding for the same CDR3. The genes are TRBV27 and TRBJ2-7; D is possibly TRBD2 (5 bases). The CDR3 spans 13 residues. Germline V lookup: CDR1 MNHEY, CDR2 SMNVEV (reference sequence). V lost 0 bases and J lost 3, with 6 bases in between. CDR3 in DNA: TGTGCCAGCAGTTTATCACGGGGCTACGAGCAGTACTTC. This translates into CASSLSRGYEQYF.